The sequence of this TCR beta chain was determined in a study of T cells and Merkel cell carcinoma outcomes. Whole-study results and caveats: In Merkel cell carcinoma, repertoire and T-cell density reportedly predicted outcomes.

From germline, CDR1 is MRHNA and CDR2 SNTAGT. CDR3 length: 15 amino acids. This table comes from immunoSEQ multiplex PCR, and its TCRdb copy is limited to in-frame clones, with some not included. The sample yields roughly 11,000 clones, 95% to 96% seen once. For this clone: Its matching antigen is unknown. The junction shows a germline mismatch at one end, possibly a read error.

The TCR sequence derives from a human donor with Merkel cell carcinoma. The sample consisted of tumor tissue from Merkel cell carcinoma. The chain is built from TRBV6-4 and TRBJ1-4; TRBD1 matches 8 bases. CDR3 protein: CASGSQGATNEKRFF. The CDR3 bases are TGTGCCAGCGGATCCCAGGGGGCAACTAATGAAAAACGGTTTTTT.